Following are 17 T cell receptor beta chains from one sample sequenced in a study of response to subunit inactivated influenza vaccine listed by TCRdb under 2018. Libraries were made using RT-PCR. Reads for this sample came from an Illumina HiSeq 2500. TCRdb took the public reads, trimmed them with fastp at Q25, ran MiXCR for clone calling and kept in-frame beta chains. Every entry covers one CDR3 protein and lists the most common genes and DNA from its rows. The sample table records about 780,000 distinct CDR3 sequences; 18% of these occur just once. The biggest ten clones account for approximately 10% of the sample. Sequenced material: PBMCs from blood, taken 5 days after vaccination. These receptors all stem from a man in his forties or fifties who received an inactivated influenza vaccine. Donor details come from another sample of the same person, matched by shared clones.

The chain links TRBV7-8 to TRBJ2-2, with TRBD1 as a possible D gene (5 bases). In germline, CDR1 is SGHVS, CDR2 FQNEAQ. V was pared by 5 bases and J by 4 bases, with 14 bases between. The CDR3 extends over 15 amino acids. CDR3 sequence reads: CASSIRTRRTGELFF. As DNA, the CDR3 is TGTGCCAGCAGCATCAGGACACGTCGCACCGGGGAGCTGTTTTTT.

The chain recombines TRBV10-2 with TRBJ2-2; D is ambiguous. Deletions cut 3 bases from V and 2 bases from J, with 7 bases between. Germline CDR1 and CDR2: WSHSY and SAAADI. The CDR3 runs 14 residues. Here the CDR3 reads CASSESPNTGELFF. CDR3 nucleotide sequence: TGCGCCAGCAGTGAATCACCCAACACCGGGGAGCTGTTTTTT.

This clonotype was seen a handful of times. The chain is built from TRBV5-1 and TRBJ1-4; 10 bases are shared with TRBD1. V was clipped by 4 bases and J by 3 bases; unmatched bases: 6. Germline values: CDR1 SGHRS, CDR2 YFSETQ. The CDR3 has 16 residues. CDR3 nucleotide sequence: TGCGCCAGCAGCCTGGGACAGGGGCCGGCTAATGAAAAACTGTTTTTT. Translation: CASSLGQGPANEKLFF. The whole variable domain, remainder taken from reference TRBV5-1 and TRBJ1-4, is KAGVTQTPRYLIKTRGQQVTLSCSPISGHRSVSWYQQTPGQGLQFLFEYFSETQRNKGNFPGRFSGRQFSNSRSEMNVSTLELGDSALYLCASSLGQGPANEKLFFGSGTQLSVL.

Ten or more counts support this clonotype. The rearrangement links TRBV12-3 or TRBV12-4 to TRBJ1-2; the D is unclear. The CDR3 spans 16 residues. V lost 7 bases and J lost 4, with 22 bases in between. The CDR3 nucleotides are TGTGCCAGCAATCCTCCAGACCGAGATAACGGCTATGGCTACACCTTC. It encodes CASNPPDRDNGYGYTF.

This clonotype was counted a few times. The V and J genes are TRBV6-5 and TRBJ2-7; 8 bases match TRBD1. J lost 3 bases, V lost 2 bases, and 9 bases had no gene match. Germline CDR1 is MNHEY and CDR2 is SVGAGI. The CDR3 runs 16 residues. The CDR3 reads CASSYGRQGLFYEQYF. The CDR3 nucleotides are TGTGCCAGCAGTTACGGCCGACAGGGGCTCTTCTACGAGCAGTACTTC.

V usage is TRBV29-1 and J usage is TRBJ2-5; 8 bases agree with TRBD2. V shed 8 bases, J shed 4 bases, and the junction held 12 bases outside the gene matches. This CDR3 is built from 14 residues. Germline CDR1 reads SQVTM; CDR2 reads ANQGSEA. Written as DNA, the CDR3 is TGCAGCCCTAGAACGGGGGGGGCGGGAGAGACCCAGTACTTC. Encoded protein: CSPRTGGAGETQYF.

This clonotype was seen a handful of times. The rearrangement uses TRBV5-1 and TRBJ2-7, with D hard to call. The CDR3 sequence is 11 residues long. Germline CDR1 is SGHRS and CDR2 is YFSETQ. The ends were cut back, 3 bases at V and 5 bases at J, with 6 bases in the middle. CDR3 residues: CASSSSNEQYF. The DNA for the CDR3 is TGCGCCAGCAGCTCCAGCAACGAGCAGTACTTC.

The genes are TRBV6-5 and TRBJ2-3; TRBD1 aligns across 12 bases. There are 16 residues in the CDR3. Germline V gene data show CDR1 as MNHEY and CDR2 as SVGAGI. Unmatched junction bases numbered 4, after V lost 2 bases and J lost 4 bases. CDR3 sequence (DNA): TGTGCCAGCAGTTACACCGGGACAGGGGGCGCAGATACGCAGTATTTT. It is translated as CASSYTGTGGADTQYF.

This clonotype came up a few times. The chain recombines TRBV20-1 with TRBJ1-2, with D unclear. V was shortened by 0 bases and J by 3 bases, with 26 bases between the two germline ends. The CDR3 covers 19 residues. Per germline, CDR1 DFQATT and CDR2 SNEGSKA (reference sequence). Here the CDR3 reads CSARDLVTRERRPHYGYTF. The CDR3 nucleotides are TGCAGTGCTAGAGATCTTGTCACCCGGGAACGCCGGCCGCACTATGGCTACACCTTC.

This clonotype was seen only once. The genes are TRBV6-2 or TRBV6-3 and TRBJ1-5, with a tentative D call TRBD1 (6 bases). Germline loops: CDR1 MNHEY, CDR2 SVGEGT. Trimming stripped 2 bases from V and 5 bases from J, with 10 bases between. The CDR3 runs to 14 residues. CDR3 bases: TGTGCCAGCAGTTACACAGGGATCCATCAGCCCCAGCATTTT. Its translation: CASSYTGIHQPQHF.

The CDR3 DNA follows: TGTGCCAGCAGCTCCCCAGGGGTAGCTTTCTTT. It codes for CASSSPGVAFF. The genes are TRBV12-3 or TRBV12-4 and TRBJ1-1, with D maybe TRBD1 (6 bases). Trimming shortened V by 6 bases and J by 10 bases, and 12 bases separated the two germline ends. The CDR3 totals 11 residues.

In its sample, this clonotype was seen many times. The J gene is TRBJ1-1, the V gene TRBV7-8; TRBD1 is a possible D gene (6 bases). Germline loops: CDR1 SGHVS, CDR2 FQNEAQ. V was clipped by 5 bases and J by 5 bases, with 24 bases between them. This CDR3 is built from 17 residues. CDR3 sequence reads: CASSPQGRGPSGTEAFF. The CDR3 nucleotides read TGTGCCAGCAGCCCCCAGGGGCGGGGTCCTTCGGGAACTGAAGCTTTCTTT.

The table lists this clonotype with a few counts. V is TRBV6-5 and J is TRBJ1-1, with a tentative D call TRBD1 (5 bases). The CDR3 is made up of 15 amino acids. The germline CDR1 and CDR2 sequences are MNHEY and SVGAGI. V was pared by 2 bases and J by 4 bases, with 14 bases between. The CDR3 protein is CASSYDVLGGTEAFF. The CDR3 coding sequence is TGTGCCAGCAGTTACGATGTGTTGGGGGGCACTGAAGCTTTCTTT.

The genes are TRBV5-4 and TRBJ2-3; 7 bases fit TRBD1. Per the germline V gene, CDR1 is SGHNT and CDR2 is YYREEE (reference sequence). With V trimmed by 4 bases and J by 5 bases, 7 bases remained unmatched. The CDR3 is 14 residues long. The DNA for the CDR3 is TGTGCCAGCAGCACAGGGACAGCCCAAGATACGCAGTATTTT. This codes for CASSTGTAQDTQYF.

This clonotype has just a few counts. The chain recombines TRBV18 with TRBJ2-7, with unresolved D. The CDR3 has 14 residues. CDR1 and CDR2 (germline): KGHSH, LQKENI. The V and J ends lost 4 bases and 0 bases respectively, with 10 bases between them. The CDR3: CASSQTPSSYEQYF. The CDR3 DNA sequence: TGTGCCAGCTCACAGACGCCTAGCTCCTACGAGCAGTACTTC.

The chain carries TRBV7-2 and TRBJ2-5, with TRBD1 identical over 10 bases. Germline CDR1 and CDR2: SGHTA and FQGNSA. V dropped 4 bases and J dropped 5; count of bases not matched to a gene: 4. CDR3 length: 14 residues. Here the CDR3 reads CASSSGTGAETQYF. CDR3 DNA: TGTGCCAGCAGCTCCGGGACAGGGGCCGAGACCCAGTACTTC.

CDR3 sequence (DNA): TGTGCCAGCAGCCTGAGTTTCGGGGGGGGGTCCAAAAACATTCAGTACTTC. Its translation: CASSLSFGGGSKNIQYF. The gene calls are TRBV7-2 and TRBJ2-4, with 8 bases identical to TRBD2. Germline CDR1 is SGHTA and CDR2 is FQGNSA. Trimming at V came to 5 bases and at J to 2 bases, leaving 11 bases not matched to a gene. The CDR3 contains 17 residues.